The 10 T cell receptor beta chains given below trace back to one sample, sequenced in a study of cytomegalovirus exposure and HLA in healthy donors. PCR was performed using 60 Vbeta and 13 Jbeta primers. The method was immunoSEQ multiplex PCR; TCRdb's version includes in-frame clones alone and lacks a portion of them. The sample lists more than 85,000 clones, roughly 83% occurring once. Sequencing used PBMCs. These TCRs come from a male donor in good health and CMV-seropositive.

This clone was counted a few times. The chain has TRBV5-4 and TRBJ1-1; D remains ambiguous. Looked up from germline, CDR1 is SGHNT and CDR2 is YYREEE (reference sequence). The CDR3 runs 15 residues. Trimming took 1 base from V and 2 from J, leaving 12 bases between them. CDR3 sequence (DNA): TGTGCCAGCAGCTTGCCCTCGGGGAAAAACACTGAAGCTTTCTTT. This translates into CASSLPSGKNTEAFF.

The chain couples TRBV14 to TRBJ1-4, with unresolved D. The CDR3 has 12 amino acids. V lost 2 bases to trimming and J lost 7 bases, with 5 bases between them. Per the germline V gene, CDR1 is SGHDN and CDR2 is FVKESK. In DNA, the CDR3 is TGTGCCAGCAGCCAAAGAGGTGAAAAACTGTTTTTT. It encodes CASSQRGEKLFF.

CDR3 nucleotides: TGTGCCAGCAGGCGGGGGGGCGACACAGATACGCAGTATTTT. It translates to CASRRGGDTDTQYF. The rearrangement links TRBV6-6 to TRBJ2-3; 9 bases map to TRBD2. The J segment lost 2 bases and the V segment lost 6 bases, leaving 3 bases of the junction unmatched. The germline CDR1 and CDR2 sequences are MNHNY and SVGAGI (reference sequence). CDR3 length: 14 amino acids.

The chain carries TRBV30 and TRBJ1-2; 8 bases align to TRBD1. Germline V gene lookup returns CDR1 GTSNPN and CDR2 SVGIG (reference sequence). The CDR3 is made up of 15 amino acids. Germline trimming cut 0 bases from V and 2 bases from J; bases unmatched to any gene: 5. CDR3 in amino acids: CAWSVRPGGNYGYTF. The CDR3, as DNA: TGTGCCTGGAGTGTACGGCCAGGGGGCAACTATGGCTACACCTTC.

A few counts support this clone. The rearrangement uses TRBV27 and TRBJ2-7; no clear D gene. Germline CDR1 is MNHEY and CDR2 is SMNVEV (reference sequence). The CDR3 is 14 residues long. The V end was cut by 2 bases, the J end by 6 bases, with 14 bases between. CDR3 sequence (DNA): TGTGCCAGCAGTTTAGGCAGGTCCGGTGTCGAGCAGTACTTC. Protein product: CASSLGRSGVEQYF.

This clone was seen more than once but under ten times. This chain links TRBV19 with TRBJ1-6; 8 bases match TRBD1. The CDR3 covers 16 residues. Germline-derived CDR1 and CDR2 are LNHDA and SQIVND (reference sequence). Trimming removed 3 bases from V and 8 bases from J; junction bases left unmatched: 9. DNA for the CDR3: TGTGCCAGTAGTATCAGCACGGGACAGGAGCATTCACCCCTCCACTTT. Translating it yields CASSISTGQEHSPLHF.

The V and J genes are TRBV12-5 and TRBJ2-7; D not resolved. The CDR3 has 13 residues. The V and J ends lost 4 bases and 2 bases respectively, with 9 bases between them. CDR1 is LGHNT, CDR2 FRNRAP, per germline. CDR3 bases: TGTGCTAGTGGTTCCCGAGGTCCCTACGAGCAGTACTTC. This gives the protein CASGSRGPYEQYF.

The gene calls are TRBV15 and TRBJ1-1, with a weak D call TRBD1 (6 bases). This CDR3 is built from 14 residues. V was pared by 0 bases and J by 3 bases, with 8 bases between. Per germline, CDR1 LNHNV and CDR2 YYDKDF (reference sequence). CDR3 sequence reads: CATSREAGDTEAFF. CDR3 bases: TGTGCCACCAGCAGAGAAGCAGGGGACACTGAAGCTTTCTTT.

In nucleotides, the CDR3 is TGCGCCAGCAGCCAAGACGGGAATTCACCCCTCCACTTT. This translates into CASSQDGNSPLHF. V and J are TRBV4-3 and TRBJ1-6; D unclear. The CDR3 is 13 residues long. Germline-derived CDR1 and CDR2 are LGHNA and YSLEER. Trimming removed 0 bases at V and 7 bases at J, with 4 bases between.

This clone has only a few counts. The DNA for the CDR3 is TGCGCCAGCAGCAGCGGTATGGAAAAACTGTTTTTT. As protein: CASSSGMEKLFF. The chain uses TRBV5-1 and TRBJ1-4, with D unclear. Germline CDR1 is SGHRS and CDR2 is YFSETQ. The CDR3 is made up of 12 amino acids. With 4 bases removed from V and 8 bases from J, the gap between germline ends came to 9 bases.